Below, one T cell receptor (beta chain) is given with its context. Its antigen is not known. These data originate in a study of blood T cells in healthy people across ages. Study-level information: Capture by template switching was about one barcoded beta molecule per two T cells. Study-wide points: Unknown CMV status may confound age-related changes in expanded clones.

The second PCR ran roughly 6 to 11 cycles with a sample-barcoded 5' primer and J-beta primers. TCRdb passed the 5' RACE reads through MiXCR, listing each CDR3 protein once. The table lists about 780,000 distinct CDR3 sequences, 35% to 60% of them singletons. Samples had at least 6 million PBMCs isolated from them. This CDR3 comprises 14 residues. Germline CDR1 and CDR2: ENHRY and SYGVKD. V was pared by 4 bases and J by 2 bases, with 0 bases of the junction left unmatched. Sequencing was carried out using blood. V and J are TRBV10-3 and TRBJ2-3, with TRBD1 matching over 10 bases. This sequence originates from a man older than 75 in good health. The CDR3 DNA follows: TGTGCCATCAGTGGACAGGGGGCCACAGATACGCAGTATTTT. This codes for CAISGQGATDTQYF.